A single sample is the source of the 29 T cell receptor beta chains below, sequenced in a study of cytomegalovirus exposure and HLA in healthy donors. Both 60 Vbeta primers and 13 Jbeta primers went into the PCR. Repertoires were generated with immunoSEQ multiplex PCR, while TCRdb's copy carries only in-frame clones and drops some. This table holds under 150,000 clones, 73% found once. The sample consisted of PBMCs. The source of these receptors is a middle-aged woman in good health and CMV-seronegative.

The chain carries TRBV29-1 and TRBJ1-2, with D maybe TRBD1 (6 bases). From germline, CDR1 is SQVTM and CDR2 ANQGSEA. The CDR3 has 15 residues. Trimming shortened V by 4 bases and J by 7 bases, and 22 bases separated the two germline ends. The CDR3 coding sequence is TGCAGCGTTGGGGGCGGGGGCCCCGACTCTAGTGGCTACACCTTC. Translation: CSVGGGGPDSSGYTF.

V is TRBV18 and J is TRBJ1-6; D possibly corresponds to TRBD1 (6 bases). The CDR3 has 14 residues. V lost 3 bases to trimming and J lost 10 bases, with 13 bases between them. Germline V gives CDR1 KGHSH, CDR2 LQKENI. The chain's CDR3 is CASSPESQGSPLHF. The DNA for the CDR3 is TGTGCCAGCTCACCGGAGTCGCAGGGGTCACCCCTCCACTTT. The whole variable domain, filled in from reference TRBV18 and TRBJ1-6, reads NAGVMQNPRHLVRRRGQEARLRCSPMKGHSHVYWYRQLPEEGLKFMVYLQKENIIDESGMPKERFSAEFPKEGPSILRIQQVVRGDSAAYFCASSPESQGSPLHFGNGTRLTVT.

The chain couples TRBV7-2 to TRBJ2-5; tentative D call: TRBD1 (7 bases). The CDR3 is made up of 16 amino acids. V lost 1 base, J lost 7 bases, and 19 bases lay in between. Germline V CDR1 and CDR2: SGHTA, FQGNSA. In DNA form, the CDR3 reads TGTGCCAGCAGCTTAGGAGCGGAGGGGGCGCAGGGGACCCAGTACTTC. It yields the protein CASSLGAEGAQGTQYF.

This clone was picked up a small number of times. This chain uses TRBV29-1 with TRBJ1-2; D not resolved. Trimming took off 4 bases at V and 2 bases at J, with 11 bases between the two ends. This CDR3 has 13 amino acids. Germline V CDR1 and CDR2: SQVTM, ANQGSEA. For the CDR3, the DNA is TGCAGCGTTGGATCGGCGGAGAACTATGGCTACACCTTC. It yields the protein CSVGSAENYGYTF.

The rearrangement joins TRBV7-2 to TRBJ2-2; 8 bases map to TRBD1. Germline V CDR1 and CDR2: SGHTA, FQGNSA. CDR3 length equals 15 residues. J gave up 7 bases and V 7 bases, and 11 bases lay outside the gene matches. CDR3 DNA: TGTGCCAGCAATCTAATGGGACAGGCTGGCGGGGAGCTGTTTTTT. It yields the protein CASNLMGQAGGELFF.

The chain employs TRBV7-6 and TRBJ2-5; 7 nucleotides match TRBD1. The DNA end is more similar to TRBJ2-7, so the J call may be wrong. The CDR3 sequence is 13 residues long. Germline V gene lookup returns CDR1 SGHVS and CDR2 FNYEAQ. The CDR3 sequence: CASSVGQSYEQYF. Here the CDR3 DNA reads TGTGCCAGCAGCGTGGGACAGAGCTACGAGCAGTACTTC.

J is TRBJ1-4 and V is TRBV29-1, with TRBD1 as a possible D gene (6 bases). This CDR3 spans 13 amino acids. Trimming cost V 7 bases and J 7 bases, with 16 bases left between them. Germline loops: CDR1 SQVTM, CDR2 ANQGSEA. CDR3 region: CSANRVRGEKLFF. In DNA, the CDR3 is TGCAGCGCAAACAGGGTTCGTGGTGAAAAACTGTTTTTT.

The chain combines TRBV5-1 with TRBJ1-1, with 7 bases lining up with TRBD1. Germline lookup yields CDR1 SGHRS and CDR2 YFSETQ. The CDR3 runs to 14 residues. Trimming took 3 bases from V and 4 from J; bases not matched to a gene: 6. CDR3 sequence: CASSSTGISTEAFF. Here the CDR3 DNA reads TGCGCCAGCAGCTCGACAGGGATTAGCACTGAAGCTTTCTTT.

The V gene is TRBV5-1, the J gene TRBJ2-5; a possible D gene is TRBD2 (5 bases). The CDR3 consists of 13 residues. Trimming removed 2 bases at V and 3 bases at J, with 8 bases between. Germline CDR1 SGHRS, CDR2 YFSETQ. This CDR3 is CASSFEGEETQYF. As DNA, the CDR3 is TGCGCCAGCAGCTTTGAGGGAGAAGAGACCCAGTACTTC.

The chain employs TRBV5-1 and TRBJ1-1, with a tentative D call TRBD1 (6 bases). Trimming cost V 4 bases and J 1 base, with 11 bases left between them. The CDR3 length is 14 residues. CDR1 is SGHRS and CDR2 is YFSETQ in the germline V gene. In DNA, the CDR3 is TGCGCCAGCAGCAATGGACAGCCGAACACTGAAGCTTTCTTT. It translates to CASSNGQPNTEAFF. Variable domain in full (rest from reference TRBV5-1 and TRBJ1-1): KAGVTQTPRYLIKTRGQQVTLSCSPISGHRSVSWYQQTPGQGLQFLFEYFSETQRNKGNFPGRFSGRQFSNSRSEMNVSTLELGDSALYLCASSNGQPNTEAFFGQGTRLTVV.

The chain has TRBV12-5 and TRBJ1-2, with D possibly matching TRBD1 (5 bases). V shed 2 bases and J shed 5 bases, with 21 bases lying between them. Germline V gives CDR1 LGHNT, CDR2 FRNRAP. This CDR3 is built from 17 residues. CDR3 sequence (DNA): TGTGCTAGTGGTTTGCCCCGGGGGGACTCAAAGAGGTATGGCTACACCTTC. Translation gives CASGLPRGDSKRYGYTF. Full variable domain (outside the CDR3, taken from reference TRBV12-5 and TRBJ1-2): DARVTQTPRHKVTEMGQEVTMRCQPILGHNTVFWYRQTMMQGLELLAYFRNRAPLDDSGMPKDRFSAEMPDATLATLKIQPSEPRDSAVYFCASGLPRGDSKRYGYTFGSGTRLTVV.

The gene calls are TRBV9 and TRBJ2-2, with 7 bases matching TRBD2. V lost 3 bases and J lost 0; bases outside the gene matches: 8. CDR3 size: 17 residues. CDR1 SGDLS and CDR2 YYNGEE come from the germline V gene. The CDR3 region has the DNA TGTGCCAGCAGCGCAGCAACTAGCGTACCGAACACCGGGGAGCTGTTTTTT. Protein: CASSAATSVPNTGELFF. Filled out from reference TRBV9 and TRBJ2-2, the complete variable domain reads DSGVTQTPKHLITATGQRVTLRCSPRSGDLSVYWYQQSLDQGLQFLIQYYNGEERAKGNILERFSAQQFPDLHSELNLSSLELGDSALYFCASSAATSVPNTGELFFGEGSRLTVL.

Here the CDR3 reads CASSVGTGEKLFF. CDR3 DNA: TGTGCCAGCAGCGTAGGGACAGGCGAAAAACTGTTTTTT. The rearrangement joins TRBV9 to TRBJ1-4; TRBD1 agrees at 7 bases. The length of the CDR3 is 13 residues. V shed 0 bases, J shed 8 bases, and the junction held 1 base outside the gene matches. Germline V gene data show CDR1 as SGDLS and CDR2 as YYNGEE.

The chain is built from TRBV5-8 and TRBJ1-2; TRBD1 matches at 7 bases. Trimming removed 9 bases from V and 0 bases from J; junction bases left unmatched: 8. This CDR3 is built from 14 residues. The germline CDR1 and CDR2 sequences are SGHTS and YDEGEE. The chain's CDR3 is CATLTGQANYGYTF. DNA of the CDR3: TGTGCCACTCTGACAGGGCAAGCTAACTATGGCTACACCTTC.

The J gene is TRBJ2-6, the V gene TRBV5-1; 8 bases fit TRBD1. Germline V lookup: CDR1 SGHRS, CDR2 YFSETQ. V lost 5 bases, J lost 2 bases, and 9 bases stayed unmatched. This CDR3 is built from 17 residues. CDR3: CASRPGGQGAGANVLTF. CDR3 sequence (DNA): TGCGCCAGCAGGCCAGGGGGCCAGGGAGCTGGGGCCAACGTCCTGACTTTC.

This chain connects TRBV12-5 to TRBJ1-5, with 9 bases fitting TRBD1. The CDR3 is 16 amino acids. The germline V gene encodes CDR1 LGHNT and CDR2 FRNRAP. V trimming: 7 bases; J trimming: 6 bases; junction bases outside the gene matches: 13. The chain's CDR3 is CASAPSGQGSRQPQHF. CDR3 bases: TGTGCTAGTGCTCCCTCGGGACAGGGAAGCCGTCAGCCCCAGCATTTT.

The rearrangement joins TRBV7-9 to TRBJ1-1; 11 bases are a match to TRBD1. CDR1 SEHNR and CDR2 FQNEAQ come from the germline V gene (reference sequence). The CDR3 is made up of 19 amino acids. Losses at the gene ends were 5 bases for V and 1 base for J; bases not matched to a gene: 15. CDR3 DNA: TGTGCCAGCAGCCCTTCGGACAGGGGGCCCGAGGTAGCGAACACTGAAGCTTTCTTT. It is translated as CASSPSDRGPEVANTEAFF.

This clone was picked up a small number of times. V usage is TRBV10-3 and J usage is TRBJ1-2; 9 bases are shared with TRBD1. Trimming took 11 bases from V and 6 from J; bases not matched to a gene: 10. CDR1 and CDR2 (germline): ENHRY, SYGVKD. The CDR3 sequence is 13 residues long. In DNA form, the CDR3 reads TGTGCCTCGAGGACAGGGGAGTCTGATGGCTACACCTTC. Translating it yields CASRTGESDGYTF.

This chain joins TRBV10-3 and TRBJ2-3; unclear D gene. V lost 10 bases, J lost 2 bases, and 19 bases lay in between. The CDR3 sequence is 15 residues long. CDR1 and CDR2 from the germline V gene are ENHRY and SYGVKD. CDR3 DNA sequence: TGTGCCACCTTAGTCGAAACCGAATCCACAGATACGCAGTATTTT. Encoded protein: CATLVETESTDTQYF.

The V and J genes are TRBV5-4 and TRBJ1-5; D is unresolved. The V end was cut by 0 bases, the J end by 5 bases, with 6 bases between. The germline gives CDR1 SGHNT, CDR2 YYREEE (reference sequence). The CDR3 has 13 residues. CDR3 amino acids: CASSLEADQPQHF. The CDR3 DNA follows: TGTGCCAGCAGCTTGGAAGCGGATCAGCCCCAGCATTTT.

Written as DNA, the CDR3 is TGTGCCAGCAGTCCTCAGACACATGAAGGTACTGAAGCTTTCTTT. It encodes CASSPQTHEGTEAFF. The chain couples TRBV6-1 to TRBJ1-1; the D is unclear. The CDR3 length is 15 residues. Germline CDR1 and CDR2: MNHNS and SASEGT. Trimming removed 5 bases from V and 5 bases from J, with 18 bases in between.

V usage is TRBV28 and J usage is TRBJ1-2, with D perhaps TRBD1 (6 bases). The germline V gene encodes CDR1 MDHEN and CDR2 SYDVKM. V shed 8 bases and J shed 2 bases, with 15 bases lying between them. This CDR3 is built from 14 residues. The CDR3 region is CASVKTGINYGYTF. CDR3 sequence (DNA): TGTGCCAGCGTAAAGACAGGTATAAACTATGGCTACACCTTC.

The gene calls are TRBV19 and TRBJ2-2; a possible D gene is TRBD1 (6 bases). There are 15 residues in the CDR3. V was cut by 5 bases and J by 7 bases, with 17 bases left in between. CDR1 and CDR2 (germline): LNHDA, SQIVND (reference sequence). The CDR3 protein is CASSSDRLPFGELFF. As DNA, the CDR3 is TGTGCCAGTAGTTCGGACAGACTACCGTTCGGGGAGCTGTTTTTT.

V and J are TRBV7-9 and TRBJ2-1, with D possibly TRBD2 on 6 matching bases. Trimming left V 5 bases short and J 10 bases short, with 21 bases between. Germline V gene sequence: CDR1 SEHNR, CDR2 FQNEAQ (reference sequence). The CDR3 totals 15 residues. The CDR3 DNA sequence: TGTGCCAGCAGCGATTCCGGGACTCTTAAGGGGGAGCAGTTCTTC. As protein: CASSDSGTLKGEQFF. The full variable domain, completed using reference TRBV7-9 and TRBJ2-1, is DTGVSQNPRHKITKRGQNVTFRCDPISEHNRLYWYRQTLGQGPEFLTYFQNEAQLEKSRLLSDRFSAERPKGSFSTLEIQRTEQGDSAMYLCASSDSGTLKGEQFFGPGTRLTVL.

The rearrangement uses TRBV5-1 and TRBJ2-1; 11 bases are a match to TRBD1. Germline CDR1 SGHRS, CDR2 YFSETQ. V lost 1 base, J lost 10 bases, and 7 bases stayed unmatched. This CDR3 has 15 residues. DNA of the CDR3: TGCGCCAGCAGCTTGTATGGACAGGGGGCAGAGGAGCAGTTCTTC. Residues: CASSLYGQGAEEQFF.

CDR3 protein: CAIDRGGDNEQFF. In nucleotides, the CDR3 is TGTGCCATAGACCGAGGGGGGGACAATGAGCAGTTCTTC. The V call is TRBV10-3, the J call TRBJ2-1; possibly TRBD2 for D (7 bases). The CDR3 has 13 residues. V shed 9 bases and J shed 5 bases, with 14 bases lying between them. The germline V gene has CDR1 ENHRY and CDR2 SYGVKD.

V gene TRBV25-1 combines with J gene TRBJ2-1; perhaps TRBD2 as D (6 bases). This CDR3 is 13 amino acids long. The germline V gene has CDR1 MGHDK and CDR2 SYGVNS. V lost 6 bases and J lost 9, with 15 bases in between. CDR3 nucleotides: TGTGCCAGCAGAATCACTGCGGAGGGTGAGCAGTTCTTC. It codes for CASRITAEGEQFF.

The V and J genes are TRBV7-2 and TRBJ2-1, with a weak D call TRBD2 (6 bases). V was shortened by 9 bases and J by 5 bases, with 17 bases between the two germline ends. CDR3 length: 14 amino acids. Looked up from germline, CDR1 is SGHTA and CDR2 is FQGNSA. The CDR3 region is CASNTAGMDNEQFF. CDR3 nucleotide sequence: TGTGCCAGTAACACGGCGGGGATGGACAATGAGCAGTTCTTC.

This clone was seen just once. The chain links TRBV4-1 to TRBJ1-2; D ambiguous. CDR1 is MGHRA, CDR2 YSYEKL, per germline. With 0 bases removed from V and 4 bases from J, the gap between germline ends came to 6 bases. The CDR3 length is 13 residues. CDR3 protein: CASSQEARYGYTF. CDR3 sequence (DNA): TGCGCCAGCAGCCAAGAAGCTCGCTATGGCTACACCTTC.